This T cell receptor (beta chain) was documented in a study of regulatory T cells in long-lasting Graves disease. This CDR3 has 16 residues. CDR1 MNHNS and CDR2 SASEGT come from the germline V gene. The V gene lost 6 bases and the J gene lost 6 bases, with 24 bases spanning the gap. Described time point: newly diagnosed GD, antithyroid drugs for less than 3 months. From RNA extracted from PBMCs, the TCR library was made. In this sample, this clonotype turned up many times. Construction of the TCR beta libraries employed iRepertoire HTBI primers in conjunction with Arm-PCR of CDR3 regions. Each CDR3 protein gets one entry after TCRdb re-called the multiplex PCR reads with MiXCR. The sample contains almost 450,000 distinct CDR3 sequences, about a sixth of which appear only once. This sample was shared with a second study, whose subject was T cells in Graves' hyperthyroidism and ophthalmopathy. That study adds: HTBI primers were used for first-round RT-PCR of the TCR CDR3. In the blood, most expanded thyroid clonotypes above 0.001 appeared as well.

This chain links TRBV6-1 with TRBJ2-7; D unclear. The clonotype comes from a woman aged 25 to 39 with Graves disease. Sample: peripheral blood mononuclear cells (PBMCs), taken at new diagnosis, from a patient treated with antithyroid drugs. CDR3: CASRLTLLSRRSEQYF. The CDR3 bases are TGTGCCAGCAGGTTAACCCTTTTGTCGAGGCGATCCGAGCAGTACTTC.